The next 27 T cell receptor beta chains were all read from a single sample in a study of Ad26.COV2.S vaccination and SARS-CoV-2 variants. The method was immunoSEQ multiplex PCR; TCRdb's version includes in-frame clones alone and lacks a portion of them. The data hold 410,000 or so clones, with roughly 90% observed a single time. Treatment described: roughly 18 received Ad26.COV2.S at low or high dose, single or two shots; roughly five received placebo; per-sample allocation not given. Specimen acquisition occurred on day 63 following the initial vaccine or placebo injection. The source material was peripheral blood, sampled in a trial of Ad26.COV2.S vaccine versus placebo. These receptors were obtained from a person between 18 and 65 years old who received the Ad26.COV2.S COVID-19 vaccine or a placebo.

The chain is built from TRBV11-2 and TRBJ2-1; D is perhaps TRBD2 (6 bases). This CDR3 has 14 residues. Germline V CDR1 and CDR2: SGHAT, FQNNGV. Trimming pared 8 bases from V and 7 bases from J, leaving 18 bases between. The CDR3 coding sequence is TGTGCCAGCTTAAGACGCGGGGAGGTGAATGAGCAGTTCTTC. Translation: CASLRRGEVNEQFF.

The V gene is TRBV27, the J gene TRBJ2-6, with 10 bases that match TRBD1. The CDR3 consists of 17 residues. Per germline, CDR1 MNHEY and CDR2 SMNVEV (reference sequence). The trim removed 5 bases at V and 1 base at J, leaving 5 bases unmatched. DNA for the CDR3: TGTGCCAGCAGTCGTACGGACAGGGGGTCTGGGGCCAACGTCCTGACTTTC. Amino acids: CASSRTDRGSGANVLTF.

The gene calls are TRBV4-3 and TRBJ2-7; perhaps TRBD1 as D (6 bases). This CDR3 region has 15 residues. Trimming left V 2 bases short and J 2 bases short, with 13 bases between. Germline V gene data show CDR1 as LGHNA and CDR2 as YSLEER. The chain's CDR3 is CASSQPRGFPYEQYF. The DNA of the CDR3 is TGCGCCAGCAGCCAACCGAGGGGGTTCCCCTACGAGCAGTACTTC.

The chain links TRBV19 to TRBJ1-1; D remains ambiguous. Trimming took 8 bases from V and 0 from J, leaving 13 bases between them. In germline, CDR1 is LNHDA, CDR2 SQIVND (reference sequence). This CDR3 region has 14 residues. DNA for the CDR3: TGTGCCAGTCACATAGAGGGAATGAACACTGAAGCTTTCTTT. This sequence encodes CASHIEGMNTEAFF.

The rearrangement joins TRBV4-3 to TRBJ2-5; 13 nucleotides agree with TRBD2. Germline V lookup: CDR1 LGHNA, CDR2 YSLEER. The CDR3 has 16 residues. Trimming cost V 4 bases and J 4 bases; bases outside gene matches: 6. The CDR3 region has the DNA TGCGCCAGCAGCCGAACCGGACTAGCGGGGGTAGAGACCCAGTACTTC. This translates into CASSRTGLAGVETQYF.

This CDR3 reads CASSEFASGGNEQYF. CDR3 bases: TGCGCCAGCAGTGAGTTCGCTAGCGGGGGAAACGAGCAGTACTTC. This chain links TRBV10-1 with TRBJ2-7; 10 bases line up with TRBD2. V lost 1 base and J lost 5; bases outside the gene matches: 5. There are 15 residues in the CDR3. CDR1 is WNHNN, CDR2 SYGVQD, per germline (reference sequence).

The chain carries TRBV12-3 or TRBV12-4 and TRBJ2-5; D uncertain. V was pared by 6 bases and J by 5 bases, with 10 bases between. The CDR3 is 12 amino acids. CDR3 sequence (DNA): TGTGCCAGCAGCCCGGCTGGGGAGACCCAGTACTTC. Its translation is CASSPAGETQYF.

The chain couples TRBV3-1 (or the pseudogene TRBV3-2) to TRBJ2-7; D could derive from TRBD1 or TRBD2 (6 bases each). This CDR3 comprises 15 residues. CDR1 is LGHDT and CDR2 is YNNKEL in the germline V gene (reference sequence). The germline V and J ends were trimmed by 0 bases and 1 base, with 10 bases remaining between them. The DNA for the CDR3 is TGTGCCAGCAGCCAAGATTGGGGGGCATCCTACGAGCAGTACTTC. Translated, it gives CASSQDWGASYEQYF.

The chain's CDR3 is CSVEQAGVNTGELFF. CDR3 nucleotide sequence: TGCAGCGTTGAACAGGCGGGGGTGAACACCGGGGAGCTGTTTTTT. This sequence joins TRBV29-1 and TRBJ2-2, with 7 bases that match TRBD2. Germline CDR1 is SQVTM and CDR2 is ANQGSEA. Trimming cost V 2 bases and J 1 base; bases outside gene matches: 4. CDR3 length: 15 amino acids.

J is TRBJ1-2 and V is TRBV27; perhaps TRBD1 as D (5 bases). V was cut by 3 bases and J by 4 bases, with 9 bases left in between. Germline values: CDR1 MNHEY, CDR2 SMNVEV (reference sequence). The CDR3 has 13 amino acids. In DNA form, the CDR3 reads TGTGCCAGCAGTTTCGGGCAGGGCTATGGCTACACCTTC. Translated: CASSFGQGYGYTF.

This clone was seen a single time. V gene TRBV27 combines with J gene TRBJ1-5; D is perhaps TRBD1 (5 bases). The CDR3 is made up of 14 amino acids. Per the germline V gene, CDR1 is MNHEY and CDR2 is SMNVEV (reference sequence). V was clipped by 5 bases and J by 0 bases, with 8 bases between them. The CDR3, as DNA: TGTGCCAGCAGTCAACAGGATAGCAATCAGCCCCAGCATTTT. Translating gives CASSQQDSNQPQHF.

This clone was recorded once. The V gene is TRBV4-1, the J gene TRBJ1-1, with D possibly being TRBD1 (6 bases). The germline CDR1 and CDR2 sequences are MGHRA and YSYEKL. CDR3 size: 17 residues. The V gene lost 4 bases and the J gene lost 2 bases, with 20 bases spanning the gap. The CDR3 region is CASSLFDNGQYNTEAFF. As DNA, the CDR3 is TGCGCCAGCAGCCTCTTCGATAATGGACAGTACAACACTGAAGCTTTCTTT.

Written as DNA, the CDR3 is TGTGCCAGCAGTTACGCTCTAGCGGGGGGGCCTGAGACCCAGTACTTC. It yields the protein CASSYALAGGPETQYF. The chain is built from TRBV6-2 or TRBV6-3 and TRBJ2-5; TRBD2 matches at 12 bases. CDR1 is MNHEY and CDR2 is SVGEGT in the germline V gene. This CDR3 contains 16 residues. V lost 2 bases and J lost 5; bases outside the gene matches: 6.

This chain uses TRBV28 with TRBJ2-1, with D unclear. The CDR3 has 13 residues. Looked up from germline, CDR1 is MDHEN and CDR2 is SYDVKM. Deletions cut 3 bases from V and 3 bases from J, with 6 bases between. CDR3 region: CASSFGGYNEQFF. The CDR3 DNA is TGTGCCAGCAGTTTTGGCGGCTACAATGAGCAGTTCTTC.

CDR3 loop: CASSPVDTPNYGYTF. The CDR3 DNA is TGTGCCAGCTCACCCGTGGACACCCCTAACTATGGCTACACCTTC. The chain recombines TRBV18 with TRBJ1-2, with a weak D call TRBD1 (5 bases). CDR3 length equals 15 residues. Trimming stripped 3 bases from V and 0 bases from J, with 11 bases between. Germline V lookup: CDR1 KGHSH, CDR2 LQKENI.

This rearrangement joins TRBV7-2 to TRBJ1-2, with unresolved D. Germline assignment: CDR1 SGHTA and CDR2 FQGNSA. This CDR3 region has 13 residues. V was trimmed by 2 bases and J by 3 bases, leaving 7 bases between them. The CDR3 is CASSLYDDYGYTF. The CDR3 bases are TGTGCCAGCAGCTTATATGATGACTATGGCTACACCTTC.

The V call is TRBV11-2, the J call TRBJ2-1; 10 positions agree with TRBD1. V lost 5 bases, J lost 8 bases, and 9 bases stayed unmatched. Germline CDR1 reads SGHAT; CDR2 reads FQNNGV. The CDR3 spans 15 residues. CDR3 protein: CASSVPGTGAYEQFF. DNA for the CDR3: TGTGCCAGCAGCGTTCCCGGGACAGGGGCCTATGAGCAGTTCTTC.

This chain uses TRBV29-1 with TRBJ1-3, with D possibly being TRBD1 (6 bases). CDR3 length: 16 amino acids. Trimming stripped 0 bases from V and 0 bases from J, with 12 bases between. Germline V gene lookup returns CDR1 SQVTM and CDR2 ANQGSEA. The DNA for the CDR3 is TGCAGCGTTGAAGAATGGAGGGGGAGCTCTGGAAACACCATATATTTT. The encoded protein is CSVEEWRGSSGNTIYF.

This clone has a single count. The J gene is TRBJ2-7, the V gene TRBV27; the D call may be TRBD1 or TRBD2 (6 bases each). Trimming removed 2 bases from V and 4 bases from J, with 24 bases in between. This CDR3 region has 18 residues. Germline V lookup: CDR1 MNHEY, CDR2 SMNVEV (reference sequence). The DNA for the CDR3 is TGTGCCAGCAGTTTACGGGCCCTTGAAAAGGGGGGCCTATACGAGCAGTACTTC. Translated, it gives CASSLRALEKGGLYEQYF.

The gene calls are TRBV7-2 and TRBJ1-6, with 7 nucleotides matching TRBD1. J was trimmed by 7 bases and V by 5 bases; bases with no gene match: 11. In germline, CDR1 is SGHTA, CDR2 FQGNSA. The CDR3 runs to 16 residues. The CDR3 loop reads CASSTAGTEKNSPLHF. The CDR3 nucleotides read TGTGCCAGCAGCACAGCCGGGACAGAGAAGAATTCACCCCTCCACTTT.

This chain links TRBV19 with TRBJ2-7, with D possibly being TRBD1 (5 bases). The CDR3 consists of 14 residues. With 6 bases removed from V and 4 bases from J, the gap between germline ends came to 16 bases. The V gene's germline CDR1 is LNHDA and CDR2 SQIVND (reference sequence). The CDR3 reads CASSPAGLEYEQYF. The CDR3 DNA is TGTGCCAGTAGCCCGGCAGGGTTGGAGTACGAGCAGTACTTC.

This chain joins TRBV4-3 and TRBJ1-3; D gene ambiguous. Germline assignment: CDR1 LGHNA and CDR2 YSLEER. Deletions cut 2 bases from V and 0 bases from J, with 8 bases between. The CDR3 loop spans 15 amino acids. The CDR3 reads CASSQIRSSGNTIYF. In DNA, the CDR3 is TGCGCCAGCAGCCAAATAAGGAGCTCTGGAAACACCATATATTTT.

The chain links TRBV3-1 (or the pseudogene TRBV3-2) to TRBJ1-1; no clear D. Germline V gene lookup returns CDR1 LGHDT and CDR2 YNNKEL (reference sequence). This CDR3 contains 15 residues. Trimming removed 1 base at V and 0 bases at J, with 9 bases between. The CDR3 loop is CASSQGNSMNTEAFF. The CDR3 DNA reads as TGTGCCAGCAGCCAAGGTAACAGCATGAACACTGAAGCTTTCTTT.

In DNA form, the CDR3 reads TGTGCCAGTAGTTGGGGGGACTACAATGAGCAGTTCTTC. Its protein product is CASSWGDYNEQFF. The chain employs TRBV19 and TRBJ2-1; D possibly corresponds to TRBD2 (6 bases). CDR1 and CDR2 (germline): LNHDA, SQIVND (reference sequence). The CDR3 consists of 13 residues. V lost 5 bases and J 3 bases, leaving 8 bases between the germline ends.

The rearrangement uses TRBV5-1 and TRBJ2-4, with D tentatively TRBD2 (5 bases). Trimming took off 1 base at V and 7 bases at J, with 9 bases between the two ends. CDR3 length: 13 residues. In germline, CDR1 is SGHRS, CDR2 YFSETQ. CDR3 sequence (DNA): TGCGCCAGCAGCTTGAGGTGGGAGAACATTCAGTACTTC. It specifies CASSLRWENIQYF.

Points on this clone: The CDR3 does not close with the conserved phenylalanine or tryptophan, likely indicating a read error. No DNA is shown, since the ends of the CDR3 on it are uncertain; the CDR3 is the one TCRdb lists. V and J are TRBV1 and TRBJ2-3; the listed D gene, TRBD2, was not tested against the DNA. TRBV1 is a recognized pseudogene. The CDR3 has 12 residues if both end residues are counted. The CDR3: CTSSQDRQRALL.

The chain has TRBV29-1 and TRBJ2-1, with TRBD2 matching over 9 bases. With V trimmed by 2 bases and J by 2 bases, 13 bases remained unmatched. In germline, CDR1 is SQVTM, CDR2 ANQGSEA. This CDR3 region has 18 residues. CDR3 nucleotide sequence: TGCAGCGTTGAACGGGATAGCGGGGGCCTTAGGCCCTACAATGAGCAGTTCTTC. Its translation: CSVERDSGGLRPYNEQFF.